The next 27 T cell receptor beta chains were all read from a single sample in a study of blood T cells in healthy people across ages. Combining a sample-barcoded 5' primer with a J-beta primer mix, a second PCR ran for about 6 to 12 cycles. TCRdb reanalysed the 5' RACE reads using MiXCR and keeps one entry per CDR3 protein. There are about 940,000 distinct CDR3 sequences in the sample; about 48% occur only once, and around an eighth lies in the top ten. Sequencing used blood. These receptor sequences come from a man in his thirties or forties in good health.

The V gene is TRBV6-2 or TRBV6-3, the J gene TRBJ1-1, with unresolved D. Germline values: CDR1 MNHEY, CDR2 SVGEGT. Trimming took off 2 bases at V and 5 bases at J, with 12 bases between the two ends. The CDR3 covers 14 residues. The CDR3 DNA reads as TGTGCCAGCAGTTACCCCCGACTGGGTACTGAAGCTTTCTTT. Its protein is CASSYPRLGTEAFF.

CDR3 sequence (DNA): TGTGCCAGCACTTTGGAGCCTGGGACAGGGAGGAAGACCCAGTACTTC. Its protein product is CASTLEPGTGRKTQYF. The J gene is TRBJ2-7, the V gene TRBV27, with 9 bases identical to TRBD1. Matching the DNA end better, TRBJ2-5 makes the J call doubtful. Germline CDR1 reads MNHEY; CDR2 reads SMNVEV (reference sequence). The CDR3 length is 16 residues.

V and J are TRBV24-1 and TRBJ1-5; TRBD1 might be the D (6 bases). The length of the CDR3 is 14 residues. CDR1 is KGHDR, CDR2 SFDVKD, per germline. V lost 4 bases to trimming and J lost 6 bases, with 12 bases between them. In DNA form, the CDR3 reads TGTGCCACCAGTGACCCAGGGGCTGTTCAGCCCCAGCATTTT. This sequence encodes CATSDPGAVQPQHF.

This clonotype was counted between two and nine times. The chain joins TRBV20-1 to TRBJ1-1; D not certain. The CDR3 covers 15 residues. Germline CDR1 is DFQATT and CDR2 is SNEGSKA (reference sequence). The V end was cut by 3 bases, the J end by 5 bases, with 19 bases between. CDR3 loop: CSASPGRVKATEAFF. CDR3 bases: TGCAGTGCTAGTCCAGGAAGGGTGAAGGCGACTGAAGCTTTCTTT.

This clonotype was found a few times. The rearrangement links TRBV7-9 to TRBJ2-5; D is possibly TRBD1 (6 bases). Trimming stripped 5 bases from V and 3 bases from J, with 13 bases between. Germline lookup yields CDR1 SEHNR and CDR2 FQNEAQ (reference sequence). This CDR3 comprises 14 residues. CDR3 sequence reads: CASSHGTIEETQYF. Written as DNA, the CDR3 is TGTGCCAGCAGCCACGGGACAATTGAAGAGACCCAGTACTTC. Full variable domain (rest looked up from reference TRBV7-9 and TRBJ2-5): DTGVSQNPRHKITKRGQNVTFRCDPISEHNRLYWYRQTLGQGPEFLTYFQNEAQLEKSRLLSDRFSAERPKGSFSTLEIQRTEQGDSAMYLCASSHGTIEETQYFGPGTRLLVL.

In this sample, this clonotype turned up a few times. The V call is TRBV4-1, the J call TRBJ1-1, with D hard to call. Trimming took off 3 bases at V and 5 bases at J, with 10 bases between the two ends. CDR1 MGHRA and CDR2 YSYEKL come from the germline V gene. This CDR3 has 13 amino acids. CDR3 coding DNA: TGCGCCAGCAGCCAGAGTATGGGGACTGAAGCTTTCTTT. The encoded protein is CASSQSMGTEAFF.

V usage is TRBV5-1 and J usage is TRBJ1-1, with a tentative D call TRBD1 (6 bases). The CDR3 covers 17 residues. Looked up from germline, CDR1 is SGHRS and CDR2 is YFSETQ. Trimming took off 4 bases at V and 8 bases at J, with 27 bases between the two ends. In nucleotides, the CDR3 is TGCGCCAGCAGCGGAGGTATGGGGGGCACGAAACTGAAGGAAGCTTTCTTT. Its translation is CASSGGMGGTKLKEAFF.

The chain joins TRBV21-1 to TRBJ1-5. TRBV21-1 is described as a pseudogene. The length of the CDR3 is 14 residues. CDR3 in amino acids: CASSHEDSYQPQHF. In nucleotides, the CDR3 is TGTGCCAGCAGCCATGAGGACAGCTATCAGCCCCAGCATTTT.

V is TRBV4-2 and J is TRBJ2-4, with D tentatively TRBD2 (5 bases). The V gene lost 4 bases and the J gene lost 2 bases, with 9 bases spanning the gap. The CDR3 covers 14 residues. The germline V gene has CDR1 LGHNA and CDR2 YNFKEQ. Here the CDR3 DNA reads TGTGCCAGCAGCCGAGGGTCTTCCAAAAACATTCAGTACTTC. Protein sequence: CASSRGSSKNIQYF.

As concerns this clonotype: A much larger clone is a single base away; this may be a read error. This chain links TRBV29-1 with TRBJ2-1; no firm D call. Matching the DNA end better, TRBJ2-7 makes the J call doubtful. CDR1 is SQVTM and CDR2 is ANQGSEA in the germline V gene. CDR3 length equals 13 residues. CDR3 in amino acids: CSAVLAGYNEQYF. CDR3 bases: TGCAGCGCCGTTCTTGCAGGATACAATGAGCAGTACTTC.

The rearrangement uses TRBV29-1 and TRBJ2-7, with a possible D match to TRBD1 (6 bases). The CDR3 runs to 13 residues. Germline-derived CDR1 and CDR2 are SQVTM and ANQGSEA. Trimming stripped 7 bases from V and 1 base from J, with 14 bases between. CDR3 DNA: TGCAGCGGAATCGCGGACAGTTCCTACGAGCAGTACTTC. Translating it yields CSGIADSSYEQYF.

The CDR3 reads CASSVWQYEQYF. For the CDR3, the DNA is TGTGCCAGCAGCGTCTGGCAATACGAGCAGTACTTC. The chain joins TRBV7-2 to TRBJ2-7; the D is unclear. V was clipped by 5 bases and J by 4 bases, with 9 bases between them. Germline-derived CDR1 and CDR2 are SGHTA and FQGNSA. This CDR3 is built from 12 residues.

The chain links TRBV7-2 to TRBJ2-1; D is ambiguous. Trimming cost V 4 bases and J 5 bases, with 9 bases left between them. Germline V gives CDR1 SGHTA, CDR2 FQGNSA. The CDR3 length is 13 residues. The CDR3 DNA sequence: TGTGCCAGCAGCTCCTCCCAAGACAATGAGCAGTTCTTC. Encoded protein: CASSSSQDNEQFF.

This clonotype was seen more than once but under ten times. The chain joins TRBV10-2 to TRBJ2-5; tentatively, D is TRBD2 (5 bases). V shed 3 bases and J shed 1 base, with 15 bases lying between them. This CDR3 region has 16 residues. Germline V gene data show CDR1 as WSHSY and CDR2 as SAAADI. CDR3 in amino acids: CASSDFEGQSQETQYF. The CDR3, as DNA: TGCGCCAGCAGTGATTTCGAGGGTCAGTCCCAAGAGACCCAGTACTTC.

This clonotype appeared a few times. The rearrangement uses TRBV29-1 and TRBJ2-1; D unclear. Per the germline V gene, CDR1 is SQVTM and CDR2 is ANQGSEA. V was trimmed by 5 bases and J by 3 bases, leaving 8 bases between them. The CDR3 spans 12 residues. The DNA for the CDR3 is TGCAGCGTTTCTATCGACTACAATGAGCAGTTCTTC. The encoded protein is CSVSIDYNEQFF.

This clonotype was found a few times. This chain connects TRBV4-3 to TRBJ1-1; no clear D. Looked up from germline, CDR1 is LGHNA and CDR2 is YSLEER. The CDR3 runs to 16 residues. Trimming stripped 1 base from V and 5 bases from J, with 17 bases between. The CDR3 sequence is CASSQGMDPEGTEAFF. The CDR3 nucleotides read TGCGCCAGCAGCCAAGGGATGGACCCGGAGGGAACTGAAGCTTTCTTT.

This sequence joins TRBV7-6 and TRBJ2-7; D remains unclear. The CDR3 is made up of 15 amino acids. Per germline, CDR1 SGHVS and CDR2 FNYEAQ. With 1 base removed from V and 2 bases from J, the gap between germline ends came to 12 bases. CDR3 DNA sequence: TGTGCCAGCAGCTTAGGATGGGCAGTTACCTACGAGCAGTACTTC. Translation: CASSLGWAVTYEQYF.

This clonotype occurred many times. The chain has TRBV6-2 or TRBV6-3 and TRBJ2-7; TRBD1 agrees at 10 bases. Trimming took 6 bases from V and 3 from J; bases not matched to a gene: 2. CDR3 length: 13 amino acids. The V gene's germline CDR1 is MNHEY and CDR2 SVGEGT. CDR3 sequence reads: CASSWTGGYEQYF. The CDR3 DNA follows: TGTGCCAGCAGCTGGACAGGGGGCTACGAGCAGTACTTC.

This clonotype was detected a few times. The chain combines TRBV28 with TRBJ1-5; D is uncertain. The CDR3 totals 17 residues. V was pared by 2 bases and J by 1 base, with 15 bases between. CDR1 and CDR2 (germline): MDHEN, SYDVKM. The CDR3 bases are TGTGCCAGCAGTTTACCTGGCGAGGGTCTAAGCAATCAGCCCCAGCATTTT. As protein: CASSLPGEGLSNQPQHF.

About this clonotype itself: Sequence at one end of the junction differs from germline and may be a read error. The chain links TRBV6-1 to TRBJ1-2, with no clear D. The germline V gene encodes CDR1 MNHNS and CDR2 SASEGT. The length of the CDR3 is 11 residues. The CDR3: CTSRAGYGYTF. In DNA, the CDR3 is TGTACCAGCCGGGCAGGCTATGGCTACACCTTC.

This rearrangement joins TRBV11-2 to TRBJ2-3, with TRBD2 matching over 7 bases. Trimming took 6 bases from V and 4 from J; bases not matched to a gene: 13. Germline V CDR1 and CDR2: SGHAT, FQNNGV. The CDR3 consists of 16 residues. The CDR3 loop reads CASRTPERGYSDTQYF. CDR3 DNA sequence: TGTGCCAGCAGAACCCCGGAGCGGGGCTATTCAGATACGCAGTATTTT.

V gene TRBV5-1 combines with J gene TRBJ2-1; possibly TRBD1 for D (6 bases). CDR1 SGHRS and CDR2 YFSETQ come from the germline V gene. Trimming removed 4 bases at V and 0 bases at J, with 14 bases between. The CDR3 is made up of 16 amino acids. The CDR3 DNA is TGCGCCAGCAGCCCAACCGGACAGAGCTCCTACAATGAGCAGTTCTTC. As protein: CASSPTGQSSYNEQFF.

The rearrangement joins TRBV11-2 to TRBJ2-5; TRBD1 or TRBD2 may be the D gene (7 bases each). This CDR3 comprises 20 residues. The V and J ends lost 2 bases and 2 bases respectively, with 27 bases between them. Germline loops: CDR1 SGHAT, CDR2 FQNNGV. As DNA, the CDR3 is TGTGCCAGCAGCTTAAAGTATGTTGGTCGAGGGGGCGGGAGTCAAGAGACCCAGTACTTC. Protein: CASSLKYVGRGGGSQETQYF.

The chain joins TRBV6-2 or TRBV6-3 to TRBJ1-2; D call uncertain. Trimming took off 0 bases at V and 4 bases at J, with 6 bases between the two ends. The CDR3 runs 13 residues. CDR1 and CDR2 from the germline V gene are MNHEY and SVGEGT. CDR3 nucleotides: TGTGCCAGCAGTTACTCCCAGAGCTATGGCTACACCTTC. Encoded protein: CASSYSQSYGYTF.

The gene calls are TRBV7-2 and TRBJ2-4; TRBD1 agrees at 7 bases. The J call is uncertain, as TRBJ2-7 better fits the DNA end. Germline CDR1 and CDR2: SGHTA and FQGNSA. CDR3 size: 14 residues. CDR3 nucleotides: TGTGCCAGCAGCCCCCGACAGGGATTGAGCGAGCAGTACTTC. Encoded protein: CASSPRQGLSEQYF.

The chain recombines TRBV7-2 with TRBJ2-6; 9 bases are a match to TRBD1. The trim removed 0 bases at V and 0 bases at J, leaving 15 bases unmatched. This CDR3 is built from 22 residues. Per the germline V gene, CDR1 is SGHTA and CDR2 is FQGNSA. The CDR3 spells CASSLAGGDRALIISGANVLTF. Here the CDR3 DNA reads TGTGCCAGCAGCTTAGCTGGGGGGGACAGGGCGCTAATAATCTCTGGGGCCAACGTCCTGACTTTC.

V gene TRBV3-1 combines with J gene TRBJ2-7; D may correspond to TRBD1 or TRBD2 (6 bases each). Trimming took 1 base from V and 0 from J, leaving 10 bases between them. Germline CDR1 and CDR2: LGHDT and YNNKEL (reference sequence). CDR3 length equals 15 residues. The CDR3 DNA reads TGTGCCAGCAGCCAAGCCTGGGGGGCCTCCTACGAGCAGTACTTC. Translating it yields CASSQAWGASYEQYF.